The 25 T cell receptor beta chains presented below share a single source sample, sequenced in a study of blood T cells in healthy people across ages (dated by TCRdb to 2014 to 2015). Library method: 5' RACE. The data were produced on an Illumina HiSeq 2500. A second PCR of about 6 to 11 cycles was performed with a sample-barcoded 5' primer and a J-beta primer mix. TCRdb trimmed public reads at Q25 via fastp, called clones via MiXCR and kept in-frame beta chains. Every entry covers one CDR3 protein and lists the most common genes and DNA from its rows. A total of 850,000 to 1,000,000 distinct CDR3 sequences appear in this sample, roughly 47% of them only once. 20% to 25% of the sample goes to the ten largest clones. Material: blood. These receptors all come from a woman aged 55-70 years in good health.

This clonotype was detected a few times. The chain couples TRBV11-1 to TRBJ2-3; 8 bases match TRBD1. In germline, CDR1 is SGHAT, CDR2 FQDESV (reference sequence). The CDR3 is made up of 16 amino acids. With V trimmed by 5 bases and J by 1 base, 8 bases remained unmatched. The CDR3 region has the DNA TGTGCCAGCAGCCCCAGGAGGGGACAGGGCACAGATACGCAGTATTTT. It is translated as CASSPRRGQGTDTQYF.

The chain carries TRBV25-1 and TRBJ2-7, with D possibly matching TRBD2 (5 bases). Gene TRBJ2-5 matches the end of the DNA better, so the J call may be wrong. Germline CDR1 and CDR2: MGHDK and SYGVNS. The CDR3 totals 14 residues. The CDR3 reads CASSETEGWETQYF. The CDR3 nucleotides are TGTGCCAGCAGTGAAACAGAGGGATGGGAGACCCAGTACTTC.

This clonotype appeared many times. This chain uses TRBV28 with TRBJ2-3; D is uncertain. The CDR3 spans 18 residues. V gave up 3 bases and J gave up 1 base, with 20 bases separating them. Germline values: CDR1 MDHEN, CDR2 SYDVKM. The CDR3, as DNA: TGTGCCAGCAGTTTTCACGGCCAGTCTGGAACCGGCACAGATACGCAGTATTTT. This gives the protein CASSFHGQSGTGTDTQYF.

This clonotype turned up a few times. This rearrangement joins TRBV7-2 to TRBJ2-3; TRBD2 matches at 9 bases. The CDR3 totals 15 residues. Germline assignment: CDR1 SGHTA and CDR2 FQGNSA. V trimming: 5 bases; J trimming: 3 bases; junction bases outside the gene matches: 6. CDR3 sequence reads: CASSRSGRVTDTQYF. CDR3 nucleotide sequence: TGTGCCAGCAGCCGTAGCGGGAGAGTTACAGATACGCAGTATTTT. The full variable domain, its missing parts supplied by reference TRBV7-2 and TRBJ2-3, is GAGVSQSPSNKVTEKGKDVELRCDPISGHTALYWYRQSLGQGLEFLIYFQGNSAPDKSGLPSDRFSAERTGGSVSTLTIQRTQQEDSAVYLCASSRSGRVTDTQYFGPGTRLTVL.

This clonotype was observed a handful of times. The chain is built from TRBV20-1 and TRBJ2-7, with TRBD2 as a possible D gene (5 bases). CDR1 and CDR2 from the germline V gene are DFQATT and SNEGSKA (reference sequence). The ends were cut back, 7 bases at V and 9 bases at J, with 22 bases in the middle. This CDR3 is 13 amino acids long. The CDR3 reads CSGLTSGVHAQYF. Written as DNA, the CDR3 is TGCAGTGGTCTAACCTCCGGGGTCCATGCGCAGTACTTC.

This chain links TRBV4-3 with TRBJ1-1; D is unclear. V lost 0 bases to trimming and J lost 1 base, with 9 bases between them. CDR1 is LGHNA, CDR2 YSLEER, per germline. The CDR3 covers 15 residues. DNA for the CDR3: TGCGCCAGCAGCCAAGACCAGGACGGGAACACTGAAGCTTTCTTT. It yields the protein CASSQDQDGNTEAFF.

The gene calls are TRBV9 and TRBJ2-1, with TRBD1 as a possible D gene (6 bases). The CDR3 runs to 15 residues. Germline CDR1 reads SGDLS; CDR2 reads YYNGEE. V was cut by 0 bases and J by 5 bases, with 12 bases left in between. The DNA for the CDR3 is TGTGCCAGCAGCGTAGATTTCGACAGGAACAATGAGCAGTTCTTC. It yields the protein CASSVDFDRNNEQFF.

The J gene is TRBJ2-7, the V gene TRBV7-7; 10 bases are shared with TRBD2. The CDR3 spans 20 residues. J was trimmed by 7 bases and V by 5 bases; bases with no gene match: 26. CDR1 is SSHAT and CDR2 is FNYEAQ in the germline V gene (reference sequence). CDR3 DNA: TGTGCCAGCAGCCCTGTTTTTGGTAGCGGGAGGAGTGCCACAGTCCATGAGCAGTACTTC. Amino acid sequence: CASSPVFGSGRSATVHEQYF.

This clonotype has just a few counts. This sequence joins TRBV20-1 and TRBJ2-7; no clear D gene. CDR3 length: 10 amino acids. Trimming left V 5 bases short and J 5 bases short, with 7 bases between. The V gene's germline CDR1 is DFQATT and CDR2 SNEGSKA (reference sequence). CDR3 in amino acids: CSAARHEQYF. CDR3 in DNA: TGCAGTGCTGCTCGTCACGAGCAGTACTTC.

This sequence joins TRBV24-1 and TRBJ2-1, with a possible D match to TRBD1 (5 bases). Trimming cost V 5 bases and J 6 bases, with 19 bases left between them. Germline CDR1 KGHDR, CDR2 SFDVKD. The CDR3 covers 16 residues. Written as DNA, the CDR3 is TGTGCCACCAGTGGGCGGATCACAGGTATGGTCAATGAGCAGTTCTTC. Its protein product is CATSGRITGMVNEQFF.

V is TRBV9 and J is TRBJ2-7; 12 positions agree with TRBD2. The CDR3 runs 17 residues. The germline gives CDR1 SGDLS, CDR2 YYNGEE. J was trimmed by 7 bases and V by 5 bases; bases with no gene match: 16. CDR3 nucleotide sequence: TGTGCCAGCAGTGTTCTTTCTAGCGGGAGGGCCAGCGGTGAGCAGTACTTC. This sequence encodes CASSVLSSGRASGEQYF.

The chain joins TRBV7-9 to TRBJ2-1; 9 bases match TRBD2. Unmatched junction bases numbered 8, after V lost 5 bases and J lost 3 bases. Germline CDR1 reads SEHNR; CDR2 reads FQNEAQ (reference sequence). The CDR3 totals 16 residues. The CDR3 DNA sequence: TGTGCCAGCAGCCGTTTTGCGGGAGGGGTCTACAATGAGCAGTTCTTC. Protein sequence: CASSRFAGGVYNEQFF.

J is TRBJ2-7 and V is TRBV3-1; maybe TRBD1 (6 bases). The J call may be incorrect, as the DNA end agrees better with TRBJ2-5. The germline V gene has CDR1 LGHDT and CDR2 YNNKEL (reference sequence). CDR3 size: 15 residues. The CDR3 DNA follows: TGTGCCAGCAGCCAAGTGACAGGAGAAAGGGAGACCCAGTACTTC. Encoded protein: CASSQVTGERETQYF.

This rearrangement joins TRBV5-6 to TRBJ2-7; maybe TRBD1 (6 bases). CDR1 is SGHDT and CDR2 is YYEEEE in the germline V gene. There are 15 residues in the CDR3. Trimming took off 3 bases at V and 3 bases at J, with 16 bases between the two ends. For the CDR3, the DNA is TGTGCCAGCAGCTACAACAGGGTAGTCGACTACGAGCAGTACTTC. It specifies CASSYNRVVDYEQYF.

This sequence joins TRBV7-6 and TRBJ1-2, with D tentatively TRBD1 (6 bases). This CDR3 region has 13 residues. V dropped 5 bases and J dropped 13 bases, with 20 bases sitting between them. CDR1 SGHVS and CDR2 FNYEAQ come from the germline V gene. CDR3 in amino acids: CASSPPGATRCTF. The CDR3 region has the DNA TGTGCCAGCAGCCCCCCAGGGGCCACGCGCTGCACCTTC. The entire variable domain, with the rest obtained from reference TRBV7-6 and TRBJ1-2, is as follows: GAGVSQSPRYKVTKRGQDVALRCDPISGHVSLYWYRQALGQGPEFLTYFNYEAQQDKSGLPNDRFSAERPEGSISTLTIQRTEQRDSAMYRCASSPPGATRCTFGSGTRLTVV.

The genes are TRBV14 and TRBJ1-2; D might be TRBD1 (5 bases). The CDR3 sequence is 14 residues long. Germline CDR1 and CDR2: SGHDN and FVKESK. V gave up 0 bases and J gave up 6 bases, with 11 bases separating them. Here the CDR3 DNA reads TGTGCCAGCAGCCAAGATCGGGGCCCGGATGGCTACACCTTC. This encodes CASSQDRGPDGYTF.

Only one count was recorded for this clonotype. The chain links TRBV4-1 to TRBJ2-3; the D gene is possibly TRBD2 (5 bases). CDR1 MGHRA and CDR2 YSYEKL come from the germline V gene. The CDR3 spans 15 residues. Trimming removed 1 base from V and 6 bases from J, with 14 bases in between. The CDR3 here is CASSQVPSRGDTQYF. The CDR3 nucleotides are TGCGCCAGCAGCCAAGTCCCTAGTCGAGGGGATACGCAGTATTTT.

The chain has TRBV27 and TRBJ2-5; 9 bases map to TRBD1. The CDR3 is made up of 16 amino acids. In germline, CDR1 is MNHEY, CDR2 SMNVEV (reference sequence). V was clipped by 5 bases and J by 0 bases; unmatched bases: 7. In DNA form, the CDR3 reads TGTGCCAGCAGTATCGGACAGGGGAGGTACCAAGAGACCCAGTACTTC. It translates to CASSIGQGRYQETQYF.

This chain connects TRBV6-5 to TRBJ1-2, with TRBD1 identical over 7 bases. CDR1 is MNHEY, CDR2 SVGAGI, per germline. This CDR3 is 15 amino acids long. The junction had 4 bases not matched to a gene; V was cut back by 0 bases and J by 3 bases. CDR3 residues: CASSYSGRGDYGYTF. DNA of the CDR3: TGTGCCAGCAGTTACTCCGGCAGGGGGGACTATGGCTACACCTTC.

This clonotype has only a few counts. The J gene is TRBJ2-7, the V gene TRBV5-1; D may be TRBD1 (5 bases). The CDR3 is made up of 13 amino acids. Germline lookup yields CDR1 SGHRS and CDR2 YFSETQ. V was pared by 3 bases and J by 6 bases, with 13 bases between. CDR3 residues: CASSSEGTGEQYF. CDR3 DNA: TGCGCCAGCAGCTCCGAAGGCACAGGCGAGCAGTACTTC.

This clonotype showed up just a few times. This chain uses TRBV28 with TRBJ1-2, with 10 positions matching TRBD1. The CDR3 totals 13 residues. V lost 8 bases, J lost 5 bases, and 5 bases stayed unmatched. Germline CDR1 is MDHEN and CDR2 is SYDVKM. The DNA for the CDR3 is TGTGCCAGCGGGGACAGGGGATTGTATGGCTACACCTTC. Its translation: CASGDRGLYGYTF.

This chain connects TRBV5-1 to TRBJ2-1; the D is unclear. Trimming left V 2 bases short and J 2 bases short, with 8 bases between. Germline V gene data show CDR1 as SGHRS and CDR2 as YFSETQ. There are 14 residues in the CDR3. CDR3 coding DNA: TGCGCCAGCAGCTTACGATATACCTACAATGAGCAGTTCTTC. It yields the protein CASSLRYTYNEQFF. Drawing the rest from reference TRBV5-1 and TRBJ2-1, the complete variable domain is KAGVTQTPRYLIKTRGQQVTLSCSPISGHRSVSWYQQTPGQGLQFLFEYFSETQRNKGNFPGRFSGRQFSNSRSEMNVSTLELGDSALYLCASSLRYTYNEQFFGPGTRLTVL.

The chain has TRBV6-5 and TRBJ2-6; no clear D. The length of the CDR3 is 16 residues. CDR1 is MNHEY, CDR2 SVGAGI, per germline. Trimming cost V 0 bases and J 0 bases, with 6 bases left between them. In nucleotides, the CDR3 is TGTGCCAGCAGTTACTCCTGGCGCTCTGGGGCCAACGTCCTGACTTTC. Translating it yields CASSYSWRSGANVLTF.

The chain joins TRBV27 to TRBJ2-5; 11 nucleotides align to TRBD2. The CDR3 is made up of 16 amino acids. CDR1 and CDR2 from the germline V gene are MNHEY and SMNVEV (reference sequence). V shed 5 bases, J shed 11 bases, and the junction held 16 bases outside the gene matches. The CDR3, as DNA: TGTGCCAGCAGTCGACCCTATAGCGGGAGGGCCCCGAGGCAGTACTTC. Its protein product is CASSRPYSGRAPRQYF.

The chain employs TRBV4-1 and TRBJ1-2, with D tentatively TRBD1 (5 bases). The germline V gene has CDR1 MGHRA and CDR2 YSYEKL. The CDR3 is 15 amino acids. With 2 bases removed from V and 3 bases from J, the gap between germline ends came to 13 bases. This chain's CDR3 is CASSQLGQGYYGYTF. In DNA, the CDR3 is TGCGCCAGCAGCCAACTTGGGCAGGGTTACTATGGCTACACCTTC.